This T cell receptor beta chain was identified in a study of regulatory T cells in long-lasting Graves disease. Overall study context: In persistent Graves' disease, antithyroid drugs had been taken for over 5 years and TSH receptor antibodies stayed positive.

This sample's time point: persistent/refractory GD, antithyroid drugs over 5 years with positive TRAb. TCR sequences were obtained from RNA taken from PBMCs. The TCR beta library used iRepertoire HTBI primers with Arm-PCR amplification of CDR3. Each CDR3 protein is one row after TCRdb ran MiXCR on the multiplex PCR reads. The repertoire consists of roughly 700,000 distinct CDR3 sequences, with around 30% occurring once and the leading ten covering about two fifths. The clonotype was recovered from a female donor with Graves disease. Sequencing used peripheral blood mononuclear cells (PBMCs), obtained when the disease was refractory, from a patient treated with antithyroid drugs.

CDR3 sequence: CSAREPTSGRASEQYF. Here the CDR3 DNA reads TGCAGTGCTAGGGAACCGACCAGCGGGAGGGCGAGCGAGCAGTACTTC. This chain links TRBV20-1 with TRBJ2-7; 10 bases agree with TRBD2. This CDR3 has 16 amino acids. J gave up 6 bases and V 3 bases, and 14 bases lay outside the gene matches. In germline, CDR1 is DFQATT, CDR2 SNEGSKA (reference sequence).